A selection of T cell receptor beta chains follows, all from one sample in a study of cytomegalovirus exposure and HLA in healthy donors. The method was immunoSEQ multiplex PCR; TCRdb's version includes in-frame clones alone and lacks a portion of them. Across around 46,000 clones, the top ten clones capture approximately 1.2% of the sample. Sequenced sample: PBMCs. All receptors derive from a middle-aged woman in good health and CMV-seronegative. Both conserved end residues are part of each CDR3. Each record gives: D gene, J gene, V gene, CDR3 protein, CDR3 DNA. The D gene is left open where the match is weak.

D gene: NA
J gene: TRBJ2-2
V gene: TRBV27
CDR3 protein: CASSPRVNSDTGELFF
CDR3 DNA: TGTGCCAGCAGTCCCCGGGTAAACTCGGACACCGGGGAGCTGTTTTTT

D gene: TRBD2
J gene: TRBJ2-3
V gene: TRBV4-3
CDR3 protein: CASSQDPTSGVSTDTQYF
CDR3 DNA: TGCGCCAGCAGCCAAGATCCCACTAGCGGGGTTAGCACAGATACGCAGTATTTT

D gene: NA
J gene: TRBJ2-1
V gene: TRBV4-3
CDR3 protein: CASSQAGATYNEQFF
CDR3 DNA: TGCGCCAGCAGCCAAGCTGGGGCTACCTACAATGAGCAGTTCTTC

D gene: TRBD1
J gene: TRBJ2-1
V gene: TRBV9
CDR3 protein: CASSAPGQGARNEQFF
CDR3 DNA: TGTGCCAGCAGCGCCCCGGGACAGGGGGCGCGAAATGAGCAGTTCTTC

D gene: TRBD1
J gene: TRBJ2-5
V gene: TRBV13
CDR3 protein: CASSSDRAGETQYF
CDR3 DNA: TGTGCCAGCAGCTCGGACAGGGCGGGGGAGACCCAGTACTTC

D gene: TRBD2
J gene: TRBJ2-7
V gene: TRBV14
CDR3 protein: CASSQVPAGEQYF
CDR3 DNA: TGTGCCAGCAGCCAAGTGCCAGCGGGAGAGCAGTACTTC

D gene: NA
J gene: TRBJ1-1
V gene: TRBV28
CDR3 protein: CASSSRAYPAFF
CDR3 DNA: TGTGCCAGCAGTTCGCGGGCCTACCCAGCTTTCTTT

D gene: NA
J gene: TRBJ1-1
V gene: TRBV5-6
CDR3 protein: CASSLAIGENLAFF
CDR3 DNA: TGTGCCAGCAGCTTGGCCATAGGGGAAAACTTAGCTTTCTTT

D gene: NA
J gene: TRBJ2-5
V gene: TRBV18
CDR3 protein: CASSYRETQYF
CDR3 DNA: TGTGCCAGCTCCTACCGGGAGACCCAGTACTTC

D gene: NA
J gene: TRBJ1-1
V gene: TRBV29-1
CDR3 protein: CSVPSGATEAFF
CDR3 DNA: TGCAGCGTACCCAGTGGGGCCACTGAAGCTTTCTTT

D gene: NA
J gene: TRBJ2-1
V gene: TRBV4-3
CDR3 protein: CASSQDLLLNEQFF
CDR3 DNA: TGCGCCAGCAGCCAAGATCTTCTTCTCAATGAGCAGTTCTTC

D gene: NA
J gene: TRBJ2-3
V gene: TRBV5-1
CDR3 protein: CASSTHLDTQYF
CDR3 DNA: TGCGCCAGCAGCACCCACTTAGATACGCAGTATTTT

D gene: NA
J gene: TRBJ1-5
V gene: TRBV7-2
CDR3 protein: CASSLVVTDQPQHF
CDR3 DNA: TGTGCCAGCAGCTTAGTGGTGACTGATCAGCCCCAGCATTTT

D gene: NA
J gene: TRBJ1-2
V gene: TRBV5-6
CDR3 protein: CASSLEAAYYGYTF
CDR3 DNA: TGTGCCAGCAGCTTGGAGGCGGCTTACTATGGCTACACCTTC

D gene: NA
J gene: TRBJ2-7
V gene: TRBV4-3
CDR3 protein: CASSYSRDSGLFEQYF
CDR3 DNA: TGCGCCAGCAGCTACTCCCGGGACTCCGGGTTGTTCGAGCAGTACTTC

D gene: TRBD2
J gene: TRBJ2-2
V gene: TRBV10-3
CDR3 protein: CAISESIAGVGTGELFF
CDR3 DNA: TGTGCCATCAGTGAGTCGATAGCGGGAGTGGGAACCGGGGAGCTGTTTTTT

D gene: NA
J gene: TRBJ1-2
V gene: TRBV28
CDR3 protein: CASSFTGDYGYTF
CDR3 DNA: TGTGCCAGCAGTTTCACAGGCGACTATGGCTACACCTTC

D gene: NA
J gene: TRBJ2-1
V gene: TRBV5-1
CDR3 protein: CASSLVLGGRNEQFF
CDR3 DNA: TGCGCCAGCAGCTTGGTCCTAGGGGGTCGAAATGAGCAGTTCTTC

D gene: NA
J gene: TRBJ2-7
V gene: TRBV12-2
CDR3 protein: CASLPPQRYYEQYF
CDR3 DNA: TGTGCAAGTCTCCCCCCCCAGCGGTACTACGAGCAGTACTTC

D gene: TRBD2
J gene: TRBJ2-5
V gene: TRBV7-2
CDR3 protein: CASSLYVAGEETQYF
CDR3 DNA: TGTGCCAGCAGCTTGTACGTAGCGGGAGAAGAGACCCAGTACTTC

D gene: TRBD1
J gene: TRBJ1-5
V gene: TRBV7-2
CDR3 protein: CASSSGTGGTQPQHF
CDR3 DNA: TGTGCCAGCAGCTCCGGGACAGGGGGCACTCAGCCCCAGCATTTT

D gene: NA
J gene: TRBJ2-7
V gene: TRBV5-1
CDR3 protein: CASSSKDTTYEQYF
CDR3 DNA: TGCGCCAGCAGCTCCAAGGACACAACCTACGAGCAGTACTTC